Detailed here is one TCR beta chain. Its antigen is unknown. No base quality values were provided; no much bigger clone lies one nucleotide off. These data originate in a study of blood T cell repertoires in COVID-19 (dated by TCRdb to 2020 to 2022). Concerning the study at large: Samples from collaborators originated in the United States, Italy and Spain and spanned both the acute and convalescent phases of COVID-19. The material from the prospective study consisted of cDNA or gDNA derived from T cells, B-cell-depleted T cells, or PBMCs. Deeply sampled blood TCRbeta repertoires from subjects exposed to, actively infected with, or recovered from COVID-19 were included in the dataset. The repertoires were made available in a free public database intended to serve as a resource for research on the immune response to SARS-CoV-2. The samples were drawn from the first 160 participants of the ongoing ImmuneRACE study and from over 950 subjects provided by 6 global collaborators. Sample metadata almost always included a de-identified subject ID, COVID-19 status, age in years and sex. HLA class I and class II types, where available, came from metadata supplied by the sample provider rather than from assay-based typing. Results the study describes overall, beyond this receptor: The amount of clinical and demographic metadata varied by source and participant and was provided uncurated.

Each collaborating institution followed its own protocols to collect whole blood in K2EDTA tubes. For TCRbeta analysis, collaborators shipped samples as frozen whole blood, isolated PBMCs, or DNA extracted from either of those sample types. TCRbeta CDR3 regions were amplified from genomic DNA using the immunoSEQ Assay, a bias-controlled multiplex PCR. In the paper's pipeline: Nucleated cell counts per sample were estimated from amplification of reference gene primers within the assay. Sequence reads were collapsed and filtered to measure the absolute abundance of every unique TCRbeta CDR3 rearrangement. For each sample, productive Simpson clonality was calculated by taking the square root of Simpson's diversity index across productive rearrangements. The source is immuneACCESS, and TCRdb retained only in-frame sequences with V and J called. Part of the clones is not carried over; for the studies checked, unresolved V genes explain less than half of this, and the remainder is unexplained. V, J and clone size derive from that table, while D and trimming were established from the DNA sequence. Here the sample has 200,000 to 250,000 clones; under 90% occur a single time. 20% of the sample belongs to the ten largest clones.

V and J are truncated by 3 bases and 9 bases respectively, leaving an intervening sequence of 12 bases. Taken from the germline V gene, the CDR1 and CDR2 loops are MNHNS and SASEGT. Its CDR3 holds 13 amino acids, cysteine through phenylalanine. Just CDR3 DNA is preserved here, 39 bases in frame from base 1. The chain is assembled from TRBV6-1 and TRBJ1-3, with the D gene call left open. The sequence came from a young man with active or convalescent COVID-19. Material: peripheral blood. The nucleotides read TGTGCCAGCAGTGACCCCCGGGTGGGCACCATATATTTT. It is translated as CASSDPRVGTIYF.